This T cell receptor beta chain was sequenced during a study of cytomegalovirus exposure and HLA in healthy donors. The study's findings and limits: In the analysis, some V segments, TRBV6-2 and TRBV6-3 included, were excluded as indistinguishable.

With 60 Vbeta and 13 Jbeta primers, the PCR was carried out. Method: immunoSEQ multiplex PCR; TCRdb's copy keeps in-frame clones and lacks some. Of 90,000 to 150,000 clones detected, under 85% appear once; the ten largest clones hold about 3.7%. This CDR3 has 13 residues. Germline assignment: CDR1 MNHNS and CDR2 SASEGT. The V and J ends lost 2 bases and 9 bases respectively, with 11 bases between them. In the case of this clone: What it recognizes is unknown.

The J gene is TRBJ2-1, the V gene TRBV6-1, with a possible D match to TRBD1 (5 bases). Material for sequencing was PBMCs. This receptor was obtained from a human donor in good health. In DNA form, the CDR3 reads TGTGCCAGCAGTGAACCCAGGGTCGGTGAGCAGTTCTTC. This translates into CASSEPRVGEQFF.